This TCR beta chain was sequenced in a study of T-cell memory formation after mild COVID-19. Study summary: Among the donors, TCR clusters were largely specific to each donor.

In germline, CDR1 is SEHNR, CDR2 FQNEAQ (reference sequence). The ends were cut back, 1 base at V and 1 base at J, with 7 bases in the middle. CDR3 length: 14 amino acids. This clonotype has a handful of counts. What it binds is not known. MiXCR, run by TCRdb on the 5' RACE reads, gives a single entry per CDR3 protein. The sample has some 440,000 distinct CDR3 sequences; roughly 25% are singletons. Findings and caveats of the study: Of the contracting clones, CD4+ ones lay mainly in CM and EM, and CD8+ ones in EMRA.

The sample comprised PBMCs or a T cell subset sorted from them (not recorded which). The genes are TRBV7-9 and TRBJ2-5; D uncertain. The receptor was derived from an adult woman who had mild COVID-19 (a few samples of this study predate the infection). Cell type and time point are not known. The DNA for the CDR3 is TGTGCCAGCAGCTTAGAAAGCGTCCAAGAGACCCAGTACTTC. It codes for CASSLESVQETQYF.